The T cell receptor beta chain described here comes from a study of blood T cells in healthy people across ages. The authors ran a second PCR of about 6 to 12 cycles using a sample-barcoded 5' primer and a J-beta primer mix. From the 5' RACE reads, TCRdb called clonotypes with MiXCR, one entry per CDR3 protein. The table lists around 1,700,000 distinct CDR3 sequences, 28% of them singletons, with about 8% in the top ten. With 4 bases clipped from V and 4 bases from J, the junction kept 8 bases outside the gene matches. CDR1 SGHRS and CDR2 YFSETQ come from the germline V gene. The CDR3 extends over 17 amino acids.

The chain is built from TRBV5-1 and TRBJ1-4, with TRBD1 matching over 12 bases. The sequence came from a woman aged 30 to 39 in good health. The sequenced sample was blood. The CDR3 sequence: CASSGGGTGGYNEKLFF. The DNA for the CDR3 is TGCGCCAGCAGCGGAGGCGGGACAGGGGGCTATAATGAAAAACTGTTTTTT.